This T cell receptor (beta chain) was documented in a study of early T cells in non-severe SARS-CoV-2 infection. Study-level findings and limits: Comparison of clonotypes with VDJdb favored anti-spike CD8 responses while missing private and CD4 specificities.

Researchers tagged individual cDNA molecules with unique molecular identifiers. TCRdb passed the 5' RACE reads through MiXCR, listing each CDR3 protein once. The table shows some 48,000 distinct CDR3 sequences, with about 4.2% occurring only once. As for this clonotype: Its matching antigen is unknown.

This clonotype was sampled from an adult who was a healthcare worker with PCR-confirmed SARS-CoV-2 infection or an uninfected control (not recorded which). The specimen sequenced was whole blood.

The chain's CDR3 is CASSQGNTIYF. The CDR3 coding sequence is TGTGCCAGCAGCCAGGGAAACACCATATATTTT. The chain is built from TRBV3-1 and TRBJ1-3, with D unresolved. The CDR3 is 11 residues long. Trimming cost V 3 bases and J 4 bases, with 1 base left between them. Germline V CDR1 and CDR2: LGHDT, YNNKEL (reference sequence).